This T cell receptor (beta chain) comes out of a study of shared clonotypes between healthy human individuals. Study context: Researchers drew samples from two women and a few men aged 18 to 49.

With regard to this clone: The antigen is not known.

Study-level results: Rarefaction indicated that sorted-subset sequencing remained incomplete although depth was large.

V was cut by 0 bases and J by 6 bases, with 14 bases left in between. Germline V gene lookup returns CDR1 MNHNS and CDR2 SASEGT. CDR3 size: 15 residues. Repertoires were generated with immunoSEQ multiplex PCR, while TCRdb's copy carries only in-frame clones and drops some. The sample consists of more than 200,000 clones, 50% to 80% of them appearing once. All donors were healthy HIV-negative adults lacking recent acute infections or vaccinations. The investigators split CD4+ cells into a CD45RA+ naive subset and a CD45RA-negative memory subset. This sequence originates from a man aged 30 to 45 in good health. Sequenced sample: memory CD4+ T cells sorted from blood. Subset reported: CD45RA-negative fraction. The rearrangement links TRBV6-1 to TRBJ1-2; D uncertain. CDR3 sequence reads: CASSEAGPLRHGYTF. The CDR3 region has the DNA TGTGCCAGCAGTGAAGCTGGACCCCTGCGGCATGGCTACACCTTC.